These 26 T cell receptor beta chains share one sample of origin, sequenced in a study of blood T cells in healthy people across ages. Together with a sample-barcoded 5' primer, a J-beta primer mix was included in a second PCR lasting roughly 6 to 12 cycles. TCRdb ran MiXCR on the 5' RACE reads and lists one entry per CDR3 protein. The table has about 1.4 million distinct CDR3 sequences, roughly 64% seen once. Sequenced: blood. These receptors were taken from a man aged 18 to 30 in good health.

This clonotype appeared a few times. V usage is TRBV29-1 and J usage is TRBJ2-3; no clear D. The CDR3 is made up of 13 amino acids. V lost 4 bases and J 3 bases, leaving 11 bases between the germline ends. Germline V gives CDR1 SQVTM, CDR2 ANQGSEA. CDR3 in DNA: TGCAGCGTTGGGGCTAGGAGAACAGATACGCAGTATTTT. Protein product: CSVGARRTDTQYF.

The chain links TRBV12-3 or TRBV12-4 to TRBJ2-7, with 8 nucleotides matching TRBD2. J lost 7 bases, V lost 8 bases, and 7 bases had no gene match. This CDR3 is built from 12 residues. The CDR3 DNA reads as TGTGCCAGCTGGTCGGGAGGGGGAGAGCAGTACTTC. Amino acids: CASWSGGGEQYF.

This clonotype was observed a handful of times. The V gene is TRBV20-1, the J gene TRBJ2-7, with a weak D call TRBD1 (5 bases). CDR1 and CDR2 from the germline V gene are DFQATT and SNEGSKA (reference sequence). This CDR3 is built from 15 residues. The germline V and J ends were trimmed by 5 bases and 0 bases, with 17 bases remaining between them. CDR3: CSAPNQDTSSYEQYF. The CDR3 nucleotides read TGCAGTGCTCCTAATCAGGACACGAGCTCCTACGAGCAGTACTTC.

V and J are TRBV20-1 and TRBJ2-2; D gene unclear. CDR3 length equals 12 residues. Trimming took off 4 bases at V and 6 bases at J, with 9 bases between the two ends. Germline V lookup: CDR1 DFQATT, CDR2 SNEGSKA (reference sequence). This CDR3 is CSAIEVPGELFF. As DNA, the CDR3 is TGCAGTGCTATCGAGGTCCCCGGGGAGCTGTTTTTT.

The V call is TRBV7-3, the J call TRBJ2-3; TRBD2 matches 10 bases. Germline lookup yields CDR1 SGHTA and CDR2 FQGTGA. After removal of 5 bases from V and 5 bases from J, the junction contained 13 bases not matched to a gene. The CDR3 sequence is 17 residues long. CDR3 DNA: TGTGCCAGCAGCCGAAGCGAGGCTAGCGGGAGTGTAGATACGCAGTATTTT. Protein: CASSRSEASGSVDTQYF.

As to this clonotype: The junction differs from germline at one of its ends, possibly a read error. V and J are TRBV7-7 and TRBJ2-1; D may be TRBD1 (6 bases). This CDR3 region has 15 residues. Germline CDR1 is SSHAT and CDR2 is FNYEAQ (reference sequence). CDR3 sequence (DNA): TGTGCTAGCAGCTCACAGGGTTTAGCGCTCAAGGAGCAGTTCTTC. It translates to CASSSQGLALKEQFF.

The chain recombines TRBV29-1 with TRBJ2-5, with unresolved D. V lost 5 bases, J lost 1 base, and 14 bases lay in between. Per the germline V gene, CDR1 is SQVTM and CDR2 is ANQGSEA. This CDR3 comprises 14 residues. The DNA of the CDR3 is TGCAGCGTTTGCGTCGGACGGATCCAAGAGACCCAGTACTTC. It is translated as CSVCVGRIQETQYF.

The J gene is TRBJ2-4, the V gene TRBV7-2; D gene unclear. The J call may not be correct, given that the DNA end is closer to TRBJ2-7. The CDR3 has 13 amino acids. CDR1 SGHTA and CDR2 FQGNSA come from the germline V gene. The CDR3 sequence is CASSLVMRYEQYF. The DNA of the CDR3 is TGTGCCAGCAGCTTAGTGATGCGCTACGAGCAGTACTTC.

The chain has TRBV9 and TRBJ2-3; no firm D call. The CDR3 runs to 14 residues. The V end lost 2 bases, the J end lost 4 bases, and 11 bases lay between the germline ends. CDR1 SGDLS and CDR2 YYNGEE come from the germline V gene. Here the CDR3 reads CASSVLDRADTQYF. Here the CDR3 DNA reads TGTGCCAGCAGCGTTCTCGATCGTGCAGATACGCAGTATTTT.

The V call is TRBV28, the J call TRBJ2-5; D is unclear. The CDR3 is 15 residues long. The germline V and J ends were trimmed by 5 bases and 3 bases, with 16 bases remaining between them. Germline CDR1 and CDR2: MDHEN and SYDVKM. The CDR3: CASSPLTPSEETQYF. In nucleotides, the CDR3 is TGTGCCAGCAGTCCACTGACACCTTCCGAAGAGACCCAGTACTTC.

The CDR3 is CATTDLRSYGYTF. In nucleotides, the CDR3 is TGTGCCACAACAGACTTGAGGAGCTATGGCTACACCTTC. V and J are TRBV7-2 and TRBJ1-2; the D is unclear. The CDR3 length is 13 residues. The V gene lost 10 bases and the J gene lost 4 bases, with 16 bases spanning the gap. Germline CDR1 and CDR2: SGHTA and FQGNSA.

CDR3 in DNA: TGTGCCAGCAGTTTATCAAGGGACAGGGATGTCTATGGCTACACCTTC. The encoded protein is CASSLSRDRDVYGYTF. The genes are TRBV12-3 or TRBV12-4 and TRBJ1-2, with TRBD1 identical over 9 bases. Trimming removed 2 bases from V and 4 bases from J; junction bases left unmatched: 8. CDR3 size: 16 residues.

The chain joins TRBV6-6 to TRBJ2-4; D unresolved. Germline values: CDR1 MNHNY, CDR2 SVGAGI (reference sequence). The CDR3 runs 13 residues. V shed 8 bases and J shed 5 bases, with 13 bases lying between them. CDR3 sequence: CASGTGYQNIQYF. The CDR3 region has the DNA TGTGCCAGCGGCACTGGATATCAAAACATTCAGTACTTC.

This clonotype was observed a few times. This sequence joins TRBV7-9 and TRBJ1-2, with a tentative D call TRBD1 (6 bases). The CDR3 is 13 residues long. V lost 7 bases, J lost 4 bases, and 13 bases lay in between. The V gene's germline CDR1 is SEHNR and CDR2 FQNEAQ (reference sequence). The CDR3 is CASTSLDSYGYTF. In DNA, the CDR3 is TGTGCCAGCACCTCATTGGACAGCTATGGCTACACCTTC.

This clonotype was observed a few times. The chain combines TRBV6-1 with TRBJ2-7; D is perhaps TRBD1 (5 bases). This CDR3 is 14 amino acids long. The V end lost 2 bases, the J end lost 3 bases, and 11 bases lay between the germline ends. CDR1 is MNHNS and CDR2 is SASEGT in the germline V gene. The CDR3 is CASSESQGSYEQYF. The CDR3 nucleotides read TGTGCCAGCAGTGAATCCCAGGGCAGCTACGAGCAGTACTTC.

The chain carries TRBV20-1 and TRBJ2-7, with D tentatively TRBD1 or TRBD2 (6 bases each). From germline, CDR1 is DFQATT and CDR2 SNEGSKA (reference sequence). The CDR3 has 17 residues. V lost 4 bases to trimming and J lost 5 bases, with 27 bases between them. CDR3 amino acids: CSATIRLRGAGDDEQYF. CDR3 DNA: TGCAGTGCTACAATTAGGCTAAGGGGGGCAGGGGACGACGAGCAGTACTTC.

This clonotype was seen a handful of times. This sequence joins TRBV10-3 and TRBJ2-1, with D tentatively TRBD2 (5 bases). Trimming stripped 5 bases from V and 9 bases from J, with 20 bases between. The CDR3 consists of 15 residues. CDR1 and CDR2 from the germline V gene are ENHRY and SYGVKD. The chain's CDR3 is CAISSGVLIYAEQFF. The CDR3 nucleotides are TGTGCCATCAGTAGCGGCGTTCTCATCTACGCTGAGCAGTTCTTC.

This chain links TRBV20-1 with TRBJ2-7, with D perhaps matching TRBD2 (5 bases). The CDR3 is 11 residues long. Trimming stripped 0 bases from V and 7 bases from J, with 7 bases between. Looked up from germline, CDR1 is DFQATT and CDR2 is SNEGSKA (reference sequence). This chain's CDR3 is CSARDWREQYF. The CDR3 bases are TGCAGTGCTAGAGATTGGAGGGAGCAGTACTTC.

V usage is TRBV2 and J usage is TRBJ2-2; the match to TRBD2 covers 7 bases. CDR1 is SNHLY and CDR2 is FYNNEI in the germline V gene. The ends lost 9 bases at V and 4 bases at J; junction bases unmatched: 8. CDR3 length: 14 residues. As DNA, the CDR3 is TGTGCCAGGGGACCCGGGGAGGGCACCGGGGAGCTGTTTTTT. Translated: CARGPGEGTGELFF. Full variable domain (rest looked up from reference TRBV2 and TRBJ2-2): EPEVTQTPSHQVTQMGQEVILRCVPISNHLYFYWYRQILGQKVEFLVSFYNNEISEKSEIFDDQFSVERPDGSNFTLKIRSTKLEDSAMYFCARGPGEGTGELFFGEGSRLTVL.

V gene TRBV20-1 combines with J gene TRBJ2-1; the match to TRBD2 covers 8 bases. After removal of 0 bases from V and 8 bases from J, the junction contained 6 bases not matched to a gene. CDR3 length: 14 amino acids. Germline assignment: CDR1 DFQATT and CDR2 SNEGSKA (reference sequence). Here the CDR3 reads CSARDVVAGYEQFF. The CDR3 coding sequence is TGCAGTGCTAGAGATGTGGTAGCGGGGTATGAGCAGTTCTTC.

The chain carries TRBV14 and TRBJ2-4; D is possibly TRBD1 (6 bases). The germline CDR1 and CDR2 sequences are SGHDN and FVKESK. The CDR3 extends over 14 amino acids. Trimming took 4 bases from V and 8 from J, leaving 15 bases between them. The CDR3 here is CASSPNHREYIQYF. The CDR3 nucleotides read TGTGCCAGCAGCCCCAACCACAGGGAGTACATTCAGTACTTC.

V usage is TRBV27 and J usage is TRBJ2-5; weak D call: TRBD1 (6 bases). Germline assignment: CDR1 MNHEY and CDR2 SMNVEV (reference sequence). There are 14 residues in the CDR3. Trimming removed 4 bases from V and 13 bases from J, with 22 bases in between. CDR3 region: CASSSRDNSYERYF. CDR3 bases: TGTGCCAGCAGTTCTCGGGACAACTCGTACGAGCGGTACTTC.

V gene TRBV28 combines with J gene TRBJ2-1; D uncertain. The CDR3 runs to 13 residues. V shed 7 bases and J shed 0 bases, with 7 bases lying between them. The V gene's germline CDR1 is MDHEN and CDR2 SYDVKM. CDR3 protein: CASISSSYNEQFF. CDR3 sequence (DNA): TGTGCCAGCATCTCCAGCTCCTACAATGAGCAGTTCTTC.

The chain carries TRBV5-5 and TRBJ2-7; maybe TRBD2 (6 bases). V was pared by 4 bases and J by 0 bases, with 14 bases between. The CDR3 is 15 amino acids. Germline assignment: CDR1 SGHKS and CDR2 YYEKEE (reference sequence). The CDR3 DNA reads TGTGCCAGCAGCCCATCCCGGGGGAGCTCCTACGAGCAGTACTTC. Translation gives CASSPSRGSSYEQYF.

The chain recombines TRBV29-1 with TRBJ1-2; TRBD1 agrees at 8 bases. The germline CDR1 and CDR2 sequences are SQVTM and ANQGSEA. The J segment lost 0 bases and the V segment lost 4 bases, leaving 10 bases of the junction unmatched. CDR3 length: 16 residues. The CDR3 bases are TGCAGCGTTGCTCTGACAGGGGCGCCTCCTAACTATGGCTACACCTTC. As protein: CSVALTGAPPNYGYTF.

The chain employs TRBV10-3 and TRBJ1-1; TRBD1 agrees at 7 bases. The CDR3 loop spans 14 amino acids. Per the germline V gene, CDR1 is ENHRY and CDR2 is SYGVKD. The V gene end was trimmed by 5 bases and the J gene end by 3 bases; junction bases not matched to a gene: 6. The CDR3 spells CAISQTGEDTEAFF. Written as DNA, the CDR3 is TGTGCCATCAGTCAAACAGGGGAGGACACTGAAGCTTTCTTT.